The 21 T cell receptor beta chains below come from one sample, sequenced in a study of control samples from healthy donors and cancer patients (dated by TCRdb to 2019 to 2021). Receptors were amplified or captured by the immunoSEQ multiplex PCR assay. TCRdb obtained this table from immuneACCESS and retained in-frame rearrangements with V and J assigned. These tables miss some clones; where compared with another copy, unresolved V genes account for less than half of the shortfall, and the remainder is unexplained. For this sample there are about 250,000 clones; around 80% appear just once. The biggest ten clones account for roughly 14% of the sample. Source material: PBMCs. These receptors were taken from a woman aged 55-70 years with lung cancer.

V and J are TRBV6-1 and TRBJ1-1; D remains ambiguous. Trimming took 1 base from V and 1 from J, leaving 10 bases between them. The CDR3 sequence is 15 residues long. Germline lookup yields CDR1 MNHNS and CDR2 SASEGT. The CDR3 sequence is CASSEGAQSNTEAFF. The CDR3 DNA sequence: TGTGCCAGCAGTGAAGGGGCACAGTCGAACACTGAAGCTTTCTTT.

In its sample, this clone was seen a few times. This chain joins TRBV7-9 and TRBJ1-2; 9 nucleotides agree with TRBD1. The CDR3 is 13 amino acids. Germline V gene sequence: CDR1 SEHNR, CDR2 FQNEAQ (reference sequence). V shed 5 bases, J shed 5 bases, and the junction held 3 bases outside the gene matches. The CDR3 loop is CASSPGQGYGYTF. Here the CDR3 DNA reads TGTGCCAGCAGCCCGGGACAGGGTTATGGCTACACCTTC.

This clone was seen a handful of times. The chain employs TRBV7-8 and TRBJ2-2; 7 positions agree with TRBD1. This CDR3 is 16 amino acids long. Per germline, CDR1 SGHVS and CDR2 FQNEAQ. The junction had 5 bases not matched to a gene; V was cut back by 4 bases and J by 0 bases. CDR3 residues: CASSSEGAANTGELFF. For the CDR3, the DNA is TGTGCCAGCAGCTCAGAGGGGGCCGCGAACACCGGGGAGCTGTTTTTT.

This clone was detected only once. The chain links TRBV18 to TRBJ1-4, with D maybe TRBD1 (5 bases). V dropped 3 bases and J dropped 7 bases, with 15 bases sitting between them. CDR1 and CDR2 (germline): KGHSH, LQKENI. The CDR3 is made up of 15 amino acids. CDR3: CASSPQGLGGEKLFF. CDR3 nucleotides: TGTGCCAGCTCACCCCAGGGATTAGGAGGTGAAAAACTGTTTTTT.

The genes are TRBV28 and TRBJ2-6; 11 nucleotides agree with TRBD1. Trimming took 8 bases from V and 2 from J; bases not matched to a gene: 14. The CDR3 sequence is 19 residues long. The germline V gene has CDR1 MDHEN and CDR2 SYDVKM. CDR3 residues: CASSVPGQGVGAGANVLTF. DNA of the CDR3: TGTGCCAGCTCCGTTCCGGGACAGGGGGTAGGAGCTGGGGCCAACGTCCTGACTTTC.

The chain recombines TRBV7-8 with TRBJ1-4; D is ambiguous. The CDR3 sequence is 13 residues long. Trimming left V 5 bases short and J 10 bases short, with 14 bases between. Germline V gene lookup returns CDR1 SGHVS and CDR2 FQNEAQ. The CDR3 region is CASSPRGGVKLFF. The CDR3 coding sequence is TGTGCCAGCAGCCCCCGTGGTGGCGTAAAACTGTTTTTT. The variable domain in full, completed from reference TRBV7-8 and TRBJ1-4, reads GAGVSQSPRYKVAKRGQDVALRCDPISGHVSLFWYQQALGQGPEFLTYFQNEAQLDKSGLPSDRFFAERPEGSVSTLKIQRTQQEDSAVYLCASSPRGGVKLFFGSGTQLSVL.

The genes are TRBV7-9 and TRBJ2-5; no clear D gene. CDR3 length: 15 amino acids. The germline V gene has CDR1 SEHNR and CDR2 FQNEAQ (reference sequence). Trimming took off 1 base at V and 5 bases at J, with 14 bases between the two ends. The DNA of the CDR3 is TGTGCCAGCAGCTTAGGACTGGGATTTGGGGAGACCCAGTACTTC. It is translated as CASSLGLGFGETQYF.

A remark on this clone: Other DNA variants within this sample encode the same CDR3. CDR3 in DNA: TGTGCCAGCTCACCACGGAGTGGTAGCAATCAGCCCCAGCATTTT. Its protein product is CASSPRSGSNQPQHF. This chain links TRBV18 with TRBJ1-5; D is ambiguous. The CDR3 has 15 amino acids. Trimming cost V 1 base and J 0 bases, with 7 bases left between them. Germline CDR1 KGHSH, CDR2 LQKENI. Full variable domain (outside the CDR3, taken from reference TRBV18 and TRBJ1-5): NAGVMQNPRHLVRRRGQEARLRCSPMKGHSHVYWYRQLPEEGLKFMVYLQKENIIDESGMPKERFSAEFPKEGPSILRIQQVVRGDSAAYFCASSPRSGSNQPQHFGDGTRLSIL.

There are a few counts of this clone. The chain uses TRBV7-9 and TRBJ2-7; 11 nucleotides agree with TRBD2. The V and J ends lost 5 bases and 0 bases, in that order; junction bases with no gene match: 6. The CDR3 has 16 amino acids. Germline V gene data show CDR1 as SEHNR and CDR2 as FQNEAQ (reference sequence). The CDR3 is CASSPWGLAASYEQYF. Here the CDR3 DNA reads TGTGCCAGCAGCCCCTGGGGACTAGCGGCCTCCTACGAGCAGTACTTC. The whole variable domain, filled in from reference TRBV7-9 and TRBJ2-7, reads DTGVSQNPRHKITKRGQNVTFRCDPISEHNRLYWYRQTLGQGPEFLTYFQNEAQLEKSRLLSDRFSAERPKGSFSTLEIQRTEQGDSAMYLCASSPWGLAASYEQYFGPGTRLTVT.

The V call is TRBV6-6, the J call TRBJ1-1, with a possible D match to TRBD1 (5 bases). The ends were cut back, 2 bases at V and 3 bases at J, with 16 bases in the middle. CDR3 length: 16 residues. CDR1 MNHNY and CDR2 SVGAGI come from the germline V gene (reference sequence). The CDR3, as DNA: TGTGCCAGCAGTTACCCCGCTACAGCGGGGCACACTGAAGCTTTCTTT. Its protein is CASSYPATAGHTEAFF.

The chain couples TRBV5-6 to TRBJ1-3; D ambiguous. Germline lookup yields CDR1 SGHDT and CDR2 YYEEEE. The CDR3 spans 15 residues. Trimming removed 0 bases from V and 0 bases from J, with 7 bases in between. The CDR3 reads CASSLGGFSGNTIYF. Here the CDR3 DNA reads TGTGCCAGCAGCTTGGGAGGTTTCTCTGGAAACACCATATATTTT. The full variable domain, completed using reference TRBV5-6 and TRBJ1-3, is DAGVTQSPTHLIKTRGQQVTLRCSPKSGHDTVSWYQQALGQGPQFIFQYYEEEERQRGNFPDRFSGHQFPNYSSELNVNALLLGDSALYLCASSLGGFSGNTIYFGEGSWLTVV.

CDR3 DNA: TGTGCCAGCAGCCTAGTCCCAGATACGCAGTATTTT. Its protein is CASSLVPDTQYF. The rearrangement uses TRBV2 and TRBJ2-3, with no clear D. With 6 bases removed from V and 4 bases from J, the gap between germline ends came to 8 bases. The CDR3 has 12 residues. Germline CDR1 is SNHLY and CDR2 is FYNNEI.

This clone was counted a few times. The gene calls are TRBV2 and TRBJ2-1; 11 bases agree with TRBD2. The V segment lost 4 bases and the J segment 9 bases; nucleotides outside the gene matches: 8. CDR3 size: 15 residues. Germline V gene sequence: CDR1 SNHLY, CDR2 FYNNEI. The CDR3 protein is CASSGGSGGDGEQFF. CDR3 nucleotides: TGTGCCAGCAGTGGCGGTAGCGGGGGGGATGGTGAGCAGTTCTTC. The whole variable domain, remainder taken from reference TRBV2 and TRBJ2-1, is EPEVTQTPSHQVTQMGQEVILRCVPISNHLYFYWYRQILGQKVEFLVSFYNNEISEKSEIFDDQFSVERPDGSNFTLKIRSTKLEDSAMYFCASSGGSGGDGEQFFGPGTRLTVL.

The chain recombines TRBV5-4 with TRBJ1-2; D perhaps matches TRBD1 (6 bases). CDR3 size: 16 residues. V gave up 4 bases and J gave up 4 bases, with 20 bases separating them. In germline, CDR1 is SGHNT, CDR2 YYREEE (reference sequence). The CDR3 loop is CASSKERGQSVYGYTF. CDR3 in DNA: TGTGCCAGCAGCAAAGAACGCGGACAGAGTGTCTATGGCTACACCTTC.

The chain uses TRBV4-1 and TRBJ1-6; no firm D call. CDR1 MGHRA and CDR2 YSYEKL come from the germline V gene. V was pared by 0 bases and J by 10 bases, with 10 bases between. This CDR3 is built from 14 residues. CDR3 nucleotide sequence: TGCGCCAGCAGCCAAGATGAGGGATTCTCACCCCTCCACTTT. Translated: CASSQDEGFSPLHF.

This rearrangement joins TRBV5-1 to TRBJ1-6; no reliable D call. V was clipped by 0 bases and J by 10 bases, with 11 bases between them. The CDR3 is 14 residues long. Germline CDR1 and CDR2: SGHRS and YFSETQ. This CDR3 is CASSLAAGESPLHF. The CDR3 DNA follows: TGCGCCAGCAGCTTGGCCGCGGGAGAATCACCCCTCCACTTT. Variable domain in full (rest from reference TRBV5-1 and TRBJ1-6): KAGVTQTPRYLIKTRGQQVTLSCSPISGHRSVSWYQQTPGQGLQFLFEYFSETQRNKGNFPGRFSGRQFSNSRSEMNVSTLELGDSALYLCASSLAAGESPLHFGNGTRLTVT.

This sequence joins TRBV18 and TRBJ1-5; no clear D gene. Trimming took off 5 bases at V and 5 bases at J, with 13 bases between the two ends. This CDR3 has 14 amino acids. CDR1 and CDR2 from the germline V gene are KGHSH and LQKENI. CDR3: CASSTMDQDQPQHF. The CDR3 DNA is TGTGCCAGCTCAACTATGGATCAGGATCAGCCCCAGCATTTT.

The chain recombines TRBV5-1 with TRBJ2-3; 12 bases agree with TRBD2. CDR3 length: 17 amino acids. Germline CDR1 and CDR2: SGHRS and YFSETQ. V lost 1 base and J lost 1; bases outside the gene matches: 4. This CDR3 is CASSLIPSGGGTDTQYF. Here the CDR3 DNA reads TGCGCCAGCAGCTTGATCCCTAGCGGGGGGGGCACAGATACGCAGTATTTT. The full variable domain, with the rest looked up from reference TRBV5-1 and TRBJ2-3, is KAGVTQTPRYLIKTRGQQVTLSCSPISGHRSVSWYQQTPGQGLQFLFEYFSETQRNKGNFPGRFSGRQFSNSRSEMNVSTLELGDSALYLCASSLIPSGGGTDTQYFGPGTRLTVL.

The rearrangement uses TRBV5-1 and TRBJ2-7, with 9 bases aligning to TRBD2. Per germline, CDR1 SGHRS and CDR2 YFSETQ. The CDR3 length is 13 residues. Trimming at V came to 5 bases and at J to 5 bases, leaving 5 bases not matched to a gene. The CDR3, as DNA: TGCGCCAGCAGGGTAGCGGGAGCCGACGAGCAGTACTTC. Translating gives CASRVAGADEQYF.

Comments on this clone: This specimen includes other DNA sequences encoding the same CDR3. This chain joins TRBV20-1 and TRBJ2-3; 8 nucleotides align to TRBD2. Germline lookup yields CDR1 DFQATT and CDR2 SNEGSKA (reference sequence). Trimming cost V 3 bases and J 5 bases; bases outside gene matches: 10. The CDR3 runs 15 residues. The CDR3, as DNA: TGCAGTGCTAGTTCGAGGCTAGCGGGTGGAGATACGCAGTATTTT. As protein: CSASSRLAGGDTQYF.

The rearrangement joins TRBV7-9 to TRBJ2-4, with 9 bases fitting TRBD1. After removal of 1 base from V and 7 bases from J, the junction contained 2 bases not matched to a gene. Germline CDR1 reads SEHNR; CDR2 reads FQNEAQ (reference sequence). The CDR3 extends over 14 amino acids. The DNA of the CDR3 is TGTGCCAGCAGCTTAGACAGGGGGCCCAACATTCAGTACTTC. Translation: CASSLDRGPNIQYF.